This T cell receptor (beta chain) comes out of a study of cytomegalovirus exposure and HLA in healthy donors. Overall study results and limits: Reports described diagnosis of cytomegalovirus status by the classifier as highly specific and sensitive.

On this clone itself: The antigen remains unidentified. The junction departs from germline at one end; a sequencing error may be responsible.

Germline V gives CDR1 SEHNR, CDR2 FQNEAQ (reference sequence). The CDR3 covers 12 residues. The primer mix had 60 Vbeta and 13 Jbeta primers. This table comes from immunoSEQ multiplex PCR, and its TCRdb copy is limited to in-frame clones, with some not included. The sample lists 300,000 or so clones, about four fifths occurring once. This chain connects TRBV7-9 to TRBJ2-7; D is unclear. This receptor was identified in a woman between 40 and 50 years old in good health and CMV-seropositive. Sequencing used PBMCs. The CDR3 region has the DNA TGTTCCAGCAGCTTATCTCCGTTCGAGCAGTACTTC. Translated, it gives CSSSLSPFEQYF.